This T cell receptor beta chain was retrieved from a study of T cell repertoires in cytomegalovirus infection. Background on the study: Public TCR beta signature analysis indicated the presence of both CMV infection and matching HLA type.

Concerning this clonotype itself: What it binds is unknown.

The CDR3 is made up of 14 amino acids. V shed 7 bases and J shed 2 bases, with 13 bases lying between them. From germline, CDR1 is SEHNR and CDR2 FQNEAQ (reference sequence). TCRdb reprocessed the reads with MiXCR, giving one entry per CDR3 protein. In the table there are fewer than 900,000 distinct CDR3 sequences, 25% to 35% of which are singletons. General observations from the study: Ex vivo responses were dominated by HLA-C-restricted CMV-specific TCR beta clonotypes.

This receptor was obtained from a human donor in good health (CMV status not recorded). Some clones in this sample may be carry-over from other donors' samples. The V gene is TRBV7-9, the J gene TRBJ2-3; D is ambiguous. The material was cultured CD8+ T cells from PBMCs, obtained from culture after CMV antigen stimulation. The CDR3 protein is CASIPGKFTDTQYF. CDR3 DNA: TGTGCCAGCATCCCAGGCAAGTTCACAGATACGCAGTATTTT.